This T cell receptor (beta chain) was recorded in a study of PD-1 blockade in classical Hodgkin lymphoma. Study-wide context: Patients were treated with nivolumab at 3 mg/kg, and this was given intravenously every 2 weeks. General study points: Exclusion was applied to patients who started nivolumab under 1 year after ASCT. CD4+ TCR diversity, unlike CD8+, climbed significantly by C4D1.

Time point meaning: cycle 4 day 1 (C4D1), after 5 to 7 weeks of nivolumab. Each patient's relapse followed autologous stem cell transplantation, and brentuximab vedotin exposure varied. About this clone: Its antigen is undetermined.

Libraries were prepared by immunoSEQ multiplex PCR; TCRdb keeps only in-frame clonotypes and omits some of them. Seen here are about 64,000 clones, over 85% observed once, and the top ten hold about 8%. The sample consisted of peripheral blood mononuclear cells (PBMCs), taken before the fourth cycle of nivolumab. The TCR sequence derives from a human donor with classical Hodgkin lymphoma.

The CDR3 sequence: CASSFFGNEQYF. CDR3 DNA sequence: TGTGCCAGCAGCTTCTTCGGGAACGAGCAGTACTTC. The chain has TRBV11-2 and TRBJ2-7; D is possibly TRBD2 (5 bases). CDR1 is SGHAT, CDR2 FQNNGV, per germline. Trimming removed 3 bases from V and 5 bases from J, with 8 bases in between. The CDR3 has 12 amino acids.